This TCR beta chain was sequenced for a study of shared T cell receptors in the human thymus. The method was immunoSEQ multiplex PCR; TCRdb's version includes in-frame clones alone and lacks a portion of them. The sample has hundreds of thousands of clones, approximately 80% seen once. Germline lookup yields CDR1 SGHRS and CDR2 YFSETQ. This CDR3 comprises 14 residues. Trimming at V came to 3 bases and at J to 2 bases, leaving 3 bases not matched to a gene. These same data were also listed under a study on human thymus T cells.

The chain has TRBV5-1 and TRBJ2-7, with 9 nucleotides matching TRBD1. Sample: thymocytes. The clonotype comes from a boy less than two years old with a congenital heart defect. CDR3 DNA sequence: TGCGCCAGCAGCTACGGGACAGGGACCTACGAGCAGTACTTC. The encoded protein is CASSYGTGTYEQYF. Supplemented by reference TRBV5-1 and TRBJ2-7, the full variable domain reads KAGVTQTPRYLIKTRGQQVTLSCSPISGHRSVSWYQQTPGQGLQFLFEYFSETQRNKGNFPGRFSGRQFSNSRSEMNVSTLELGDSALYLCASSYGTGTYEQYFGPGTRLTVT.